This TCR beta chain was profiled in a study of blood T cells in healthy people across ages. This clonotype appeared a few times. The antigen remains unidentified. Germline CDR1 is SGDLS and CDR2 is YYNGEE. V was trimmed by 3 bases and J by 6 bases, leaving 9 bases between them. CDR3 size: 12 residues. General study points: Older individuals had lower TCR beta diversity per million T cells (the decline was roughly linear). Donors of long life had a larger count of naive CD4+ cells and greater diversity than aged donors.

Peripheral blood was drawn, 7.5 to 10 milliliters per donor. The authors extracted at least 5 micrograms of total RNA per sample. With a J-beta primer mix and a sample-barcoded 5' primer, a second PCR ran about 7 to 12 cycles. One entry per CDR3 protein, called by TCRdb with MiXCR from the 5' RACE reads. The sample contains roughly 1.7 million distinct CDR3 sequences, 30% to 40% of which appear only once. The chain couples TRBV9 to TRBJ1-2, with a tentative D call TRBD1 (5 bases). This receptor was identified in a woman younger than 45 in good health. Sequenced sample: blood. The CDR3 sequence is CASSGGGDGYTF. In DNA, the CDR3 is TGTGCCAGCAGCGGGGGGGGAGATGGCTACACCTTC.